This T cell receptor beta chain came from a study of molecular identifiers for immune sequencing clone quantification. Study background: Four of five RNA aliquots from approximately 20,000 or 100,000 naive CD8 T cells were sequenced. Whole-study findings and limits: The share of molecules held by clones above 20 RNA copies was over 99% in effector cells and under 1% in naive cells.

Comments on this clonotype: The antigen is unknown.

Naive CD8 T cell sorting was performed on the CD8+CD4-CCR7+CD45RA+ phenotype. CDR3 length equals 15 residues. Germline values: CDR1 MNHEY, CDR2 SMNVEV (reference sequence). The V and J ends lost 6 bases and 1 base, in that order; junction bases with no gene match: 8. Previously reported methods and listed TCR primers produced the bulk TCR libraries. TCRdb itself ran the PCR reads through MiXCR, one entry per CDR3 protein. Among tens of thousands of distinct CDR3 sequences listed, 15% to 20% were seen once. This receptor was taken from a human donor in good health. Some libraries in this study had Jurkat cell RNA spiked in. Input material: naive CD8+ T cells from blood, with Jurkat cell RNA spiked in. Subset meaning: FACS-sorted CD8+CD4-CCR7+CD45RA+ naive T cells. This chain joins TRBV27 and TRBJ2-7; 8 bases map to TRBD1. In nucleotides, the CDR3 is TGTGCCAGCAGCCGAGGCAGGGGGCAATCCTACGAGCAGTACTTC. It encodes CASSRGRGQSYEQYF.